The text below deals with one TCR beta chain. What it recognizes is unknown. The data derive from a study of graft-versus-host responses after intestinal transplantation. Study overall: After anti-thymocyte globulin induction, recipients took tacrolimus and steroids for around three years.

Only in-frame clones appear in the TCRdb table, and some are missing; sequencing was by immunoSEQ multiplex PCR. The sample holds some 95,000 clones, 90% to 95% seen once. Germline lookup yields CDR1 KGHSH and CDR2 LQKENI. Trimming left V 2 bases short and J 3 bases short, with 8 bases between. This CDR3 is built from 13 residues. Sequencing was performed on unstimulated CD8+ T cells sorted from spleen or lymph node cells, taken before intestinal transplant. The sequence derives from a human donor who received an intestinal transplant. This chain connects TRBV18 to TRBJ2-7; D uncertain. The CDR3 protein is CASSPRRYYEQYF. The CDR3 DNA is TGTGCCAGCTCACCAAGGCGGTACTACGAGCAGTACTTC. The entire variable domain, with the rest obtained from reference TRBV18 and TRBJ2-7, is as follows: NAGVMQNPRHLVRRRGQEARLRCSPMKGHSHVYWYRQLPEEGLKFMVYLQKENIIDESGMPKERFSAEFPKEGPSILRIQQVVRGDSAAYFCASSPRRYYEQYFGPGTRLTVT.